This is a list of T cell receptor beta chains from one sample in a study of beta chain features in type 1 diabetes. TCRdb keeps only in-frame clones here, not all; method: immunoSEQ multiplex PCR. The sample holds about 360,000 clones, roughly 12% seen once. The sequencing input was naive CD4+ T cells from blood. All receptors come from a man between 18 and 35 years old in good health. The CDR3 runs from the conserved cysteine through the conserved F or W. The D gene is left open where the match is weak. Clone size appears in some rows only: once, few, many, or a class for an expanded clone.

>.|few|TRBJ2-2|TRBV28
TGTGCCAGCAGAAAAGCGTGGATCTCCGGGGAGCTGTTTTTT
CASRKAWISGELFF
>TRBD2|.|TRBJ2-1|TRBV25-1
TGTGCCAGCAGTGGTGGAGGACTAGCGGGAGGAGATGAGCAGTTCTTC
CASSGGGLAGGDEQFF
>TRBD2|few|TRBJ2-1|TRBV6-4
TGTGCCAGCAGTTCATTGCCTAGCGGGAGTTCCAATGAGCAGTTCTTC
CASSSLPSGSSNEQFF
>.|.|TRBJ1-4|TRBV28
TGTGCCAGCAGTTTAGTAGAAGCCTTTAATGAAAAACTGTTTTTT
CASSLVEAFNEKLFF
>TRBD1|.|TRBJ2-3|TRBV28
TGTGCCAGCAGCTTTTCCGGGACAGGGCCAGATACGCAGTATTTT
CASSFSGTGPDTQYF
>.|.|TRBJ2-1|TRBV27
TGTGCCAGCAGCCTCCACCACCAGACTAAACACAATGAGCAGTTCTTC
CASSLHHQTKHNEQFF
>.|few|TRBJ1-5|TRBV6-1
TGTGCCAGCAGTGAACCGGGGAAGGGCAATCAGCCCCAGCATTTT
CASSEPGKGNQPQHF
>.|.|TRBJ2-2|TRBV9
TGTGCCAGCAGCGTAGGCTCGACAGTCTTCACCGGGGAGCTGTTTTTT
CASSVGSTVFTGELFF
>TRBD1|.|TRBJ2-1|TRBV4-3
TGCGCCAGCAGCCGGCACCTACAGGGGAGCTCCTACAATGAGCAGTTCTTC
CASSRHLQGSSYNEQFF
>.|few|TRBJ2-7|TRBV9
TGTGCCAGCAGCGTAGTCGGTACGAGCTACGAGCAGTACTTC
CASSVVGTSYEQYF
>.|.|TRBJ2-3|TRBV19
TGTGCCGGATACCAGGGTCCAGATACGCAGTATTTT
CAGYQGPDTQYF
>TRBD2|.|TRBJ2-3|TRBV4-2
TGTGCCAGCAGCCTGGGACTAGCGGGGGGGGGAAACACAGATACGCAGTATTTT
CASSLGLAGGGNTDTQYF
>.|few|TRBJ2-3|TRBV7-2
TGTGCCAGCAGCTCAGGGATTAGCACAGATACGCAGTATTTT
CASSSGISTDTQYF
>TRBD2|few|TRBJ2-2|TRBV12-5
TGTGCTAGTGCCCTGACTAGCGGGAGGGCCGGGGAGCTGTTTTTT
CASALTSGRAGELFF
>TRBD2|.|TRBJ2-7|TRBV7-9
TGTGCCAGCAGCTCCAGCGGGGTCCCCTACGAGCAGTACTTC
CASSSSGVPYEQYF
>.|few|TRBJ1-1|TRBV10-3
TGTGCCATCAGTGAACAGGACACTGAAGCTTTCTTT
CAISEQDTEAFF
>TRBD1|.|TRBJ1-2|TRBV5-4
TGTGCCAGCAGCTCAAGACAGGGGCCAAGCGGTCCTATGGGCTACACCTTC
CASSSRQGPSGPMGYTF
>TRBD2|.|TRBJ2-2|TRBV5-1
TGCGCCAGCCTCTCGGGTAGCGGGGCCGGAAACACCGGGGAGCTGTTTTTT
CASLSGSGAGNTGELFF